The clone carrying this T cell receptor beta chain was detected ten times or more. Germline V lookup: CDR1 LGHNA, CDR2 YSLEER. V lost 4 bases to trimming and J lost 2 bases, with 13 bases between them. The CDR3 contains 15 residues. The data originate from a study of response to subunit inactivated influenza vaccine. Via MiXCR, TCRdb re-called the RT-PCR reads, giving one row per CDR3 protein. The sample yields roughly 630,000 distinct CDR3 sequences, around 15% seen once. This chain links TRBV4-3 with TRBJ2-3, with D unresolved. Specimen: PBMCs from blood, collected approximately 15 days before vaccination. This TCR came from a man aged 45-65 years who received an inactivated influenza vaccine. CDR3 protein: CASSPRVGYTDTQYF. The CDR3 nucleotides are TGCGCCAGCAGCCCAAGAGTTGGGTACACAGATACGCAGTATTTT.